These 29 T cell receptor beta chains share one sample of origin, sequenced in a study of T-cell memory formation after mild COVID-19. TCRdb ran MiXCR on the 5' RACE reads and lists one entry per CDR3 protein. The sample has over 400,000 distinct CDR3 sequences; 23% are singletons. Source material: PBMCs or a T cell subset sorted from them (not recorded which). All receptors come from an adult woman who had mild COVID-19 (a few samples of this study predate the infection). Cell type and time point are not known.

DNA for the CDR3: TGCGCCAGCAGCTTGGGGGTTCTGAATGAGCAGTTCTTC. It translates to CASSLGVLNEQFF. The chain uses TRBV5-1 and TRBJ2-1, with D unclear. CDR3 size: 13 residues. V lost 0 bases, J lost 7 bases, and 8 bases lay in between. Germline lookup yields CDR1 SGHRS and CDR2 YFSETQ.

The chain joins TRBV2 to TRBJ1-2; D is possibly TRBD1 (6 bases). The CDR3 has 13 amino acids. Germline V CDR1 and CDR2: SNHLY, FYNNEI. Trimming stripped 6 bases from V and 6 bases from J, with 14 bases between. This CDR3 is CASRDRFRDGYTF. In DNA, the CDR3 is TGTGCCAGCAGAGACAGGTTTAGGGATGGCTACACCTTC.

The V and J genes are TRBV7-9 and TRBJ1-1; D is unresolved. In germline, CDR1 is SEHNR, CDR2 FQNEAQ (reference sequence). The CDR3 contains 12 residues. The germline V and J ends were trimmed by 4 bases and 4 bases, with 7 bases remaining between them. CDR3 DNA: TGTGCCAGCAGCTCGATCCCCACTGAAGCTTTCTTT. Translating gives CASSSIPTEAFF.

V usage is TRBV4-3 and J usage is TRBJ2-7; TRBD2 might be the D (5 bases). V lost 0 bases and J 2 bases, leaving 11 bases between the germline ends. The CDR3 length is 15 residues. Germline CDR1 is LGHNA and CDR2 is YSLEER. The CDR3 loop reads CASSQDFPGTYEQYF. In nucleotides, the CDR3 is TGCGCCAGCAGCCAAGATTTTCCCGGGACCTACGAGCAGTACTTC.

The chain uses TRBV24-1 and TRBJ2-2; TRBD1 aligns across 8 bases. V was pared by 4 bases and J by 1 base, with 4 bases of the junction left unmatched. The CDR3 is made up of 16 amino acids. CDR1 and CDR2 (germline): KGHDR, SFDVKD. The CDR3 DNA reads TGTGCCACCAGTGACAGGGACAGGAAGAACACCGGGGAGCTGTTTTTT. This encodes CATSDRDRKNTGELFF.

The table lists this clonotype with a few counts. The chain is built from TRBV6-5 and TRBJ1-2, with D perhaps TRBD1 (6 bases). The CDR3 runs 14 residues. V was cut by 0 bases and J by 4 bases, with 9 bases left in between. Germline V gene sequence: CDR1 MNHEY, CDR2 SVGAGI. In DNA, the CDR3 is TGTGCCAGCAGTTACTCCGTGACAGGCTATGGCTACACCTTC. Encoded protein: CASSYSVTGYGYTF.

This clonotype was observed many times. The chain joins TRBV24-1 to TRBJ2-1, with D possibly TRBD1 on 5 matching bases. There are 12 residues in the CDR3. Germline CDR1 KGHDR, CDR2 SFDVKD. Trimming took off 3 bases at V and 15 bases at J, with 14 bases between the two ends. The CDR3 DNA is TGTGCCACCAGTGATACTCGACAGTTACGGTTCTTC. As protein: CATSDTRQLRFF.

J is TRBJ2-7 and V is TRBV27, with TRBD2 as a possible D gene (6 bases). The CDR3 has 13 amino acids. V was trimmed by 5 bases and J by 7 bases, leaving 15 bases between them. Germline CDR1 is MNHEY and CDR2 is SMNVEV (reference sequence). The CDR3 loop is CASSRVAAGEQYF. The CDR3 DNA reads TGTGCCAGCAGTCGTGTCGCCGCGGGAGAGCAGTACTTC.

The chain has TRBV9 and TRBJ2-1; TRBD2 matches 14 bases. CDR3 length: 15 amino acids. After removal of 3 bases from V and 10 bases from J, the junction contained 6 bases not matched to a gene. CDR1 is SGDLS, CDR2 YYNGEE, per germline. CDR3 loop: CASSARLAGGSEQFF. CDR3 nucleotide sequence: TGTGCCAGCAGCGCCCGACTAGCGGGGGGGTCCGAGCAGTTCTTC.

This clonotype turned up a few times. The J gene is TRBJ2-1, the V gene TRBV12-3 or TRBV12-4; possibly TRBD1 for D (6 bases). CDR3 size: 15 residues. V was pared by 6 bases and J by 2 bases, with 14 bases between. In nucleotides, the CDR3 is TGTGCCAGCAGGGAACAGGGAAGCACCTACAATGAGCAGTTCTTC. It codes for CASREQGSTYNEQFF.

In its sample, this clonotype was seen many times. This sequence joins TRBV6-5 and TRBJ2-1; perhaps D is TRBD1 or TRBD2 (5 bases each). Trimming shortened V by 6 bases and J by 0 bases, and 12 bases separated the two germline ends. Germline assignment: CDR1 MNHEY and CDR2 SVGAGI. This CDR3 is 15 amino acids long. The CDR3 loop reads CASRFGAGSYNEQFF. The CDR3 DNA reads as TGTGCCAGCAGGTTTGGGGCGGGCTCCTACAATGAGCAGTTCTTC.

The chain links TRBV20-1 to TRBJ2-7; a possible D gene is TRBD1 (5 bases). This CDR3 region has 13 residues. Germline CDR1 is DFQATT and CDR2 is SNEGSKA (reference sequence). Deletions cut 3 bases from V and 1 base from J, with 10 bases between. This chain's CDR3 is CSARGRASYEQYF. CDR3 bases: TGCAGTGCTAGGGGCAGGGCTTCCTACGAGCAGTACTTC.

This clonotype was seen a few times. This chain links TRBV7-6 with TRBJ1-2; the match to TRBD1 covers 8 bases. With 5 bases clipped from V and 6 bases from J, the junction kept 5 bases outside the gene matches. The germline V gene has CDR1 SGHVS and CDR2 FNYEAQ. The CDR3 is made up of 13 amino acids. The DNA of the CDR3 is TGTGCCAGCAGCACCTACAGGGGGAATGGCTACACCTTC. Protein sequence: CASSTYRGNGYTF.

CDR3 sequence (DNA): TGTGCCAGCAGCTTAGGGGGGGGCCGTCCCTACGAGCAGTACTTC. Protein product: CASSLGGGRPYEQYF. The chain couples TRBV7-2 to TRBJ2-7, with D possibly being TRBD2 (7 bases). The length of the CDR3 is 15 residues. Germline CDR1 reads SGHTA; CDR2 reads FQGNSA. V dropped 1 base and J dropped 2 bases, with 12 bases sitting between them.

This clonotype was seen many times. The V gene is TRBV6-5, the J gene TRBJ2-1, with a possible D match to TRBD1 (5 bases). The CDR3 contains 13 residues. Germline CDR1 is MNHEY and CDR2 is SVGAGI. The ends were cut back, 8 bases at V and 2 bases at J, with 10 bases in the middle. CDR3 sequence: CASRRTTYNEQFF. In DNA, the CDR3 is TGTGCCAGCCGAAGGACAACCTACAATGAGCAGTTCTTC.

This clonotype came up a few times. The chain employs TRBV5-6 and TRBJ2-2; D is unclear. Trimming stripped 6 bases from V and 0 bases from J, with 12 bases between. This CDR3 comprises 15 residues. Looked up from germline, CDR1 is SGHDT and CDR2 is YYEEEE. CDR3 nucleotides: TGTGCCAGCACCACCCCGCCTTCGAACACCGGGGAGCTGTTTTTT. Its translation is CASTTPPSNTGELFF.

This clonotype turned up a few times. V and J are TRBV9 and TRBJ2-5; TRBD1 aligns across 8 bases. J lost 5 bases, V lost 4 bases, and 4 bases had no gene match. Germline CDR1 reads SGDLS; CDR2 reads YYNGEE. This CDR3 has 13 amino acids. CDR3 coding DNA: TGTGCCAGCAGCCTTCGGACAGGGGAGACCCAGTACTTC. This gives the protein CASSLRTGETQYF.

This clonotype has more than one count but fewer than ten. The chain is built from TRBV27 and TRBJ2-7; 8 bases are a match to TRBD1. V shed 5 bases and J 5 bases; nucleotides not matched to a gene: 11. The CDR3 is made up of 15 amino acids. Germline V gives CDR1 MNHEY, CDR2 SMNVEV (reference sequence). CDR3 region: CASSQPGTGLNEQYF. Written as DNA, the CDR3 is TGTGCCAGCAGTCAACCTGGGACAGGACTAAACGAGCAGTACTTC.

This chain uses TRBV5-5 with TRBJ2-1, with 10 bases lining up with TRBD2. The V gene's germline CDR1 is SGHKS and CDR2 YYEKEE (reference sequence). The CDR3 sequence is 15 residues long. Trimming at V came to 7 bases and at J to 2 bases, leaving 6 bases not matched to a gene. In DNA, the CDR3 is TGTGCCAGCCGACTAGCGGGCGCCGCCTACAATGAGCAGTTCTTC. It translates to CASRLAGAAYNEQFF.

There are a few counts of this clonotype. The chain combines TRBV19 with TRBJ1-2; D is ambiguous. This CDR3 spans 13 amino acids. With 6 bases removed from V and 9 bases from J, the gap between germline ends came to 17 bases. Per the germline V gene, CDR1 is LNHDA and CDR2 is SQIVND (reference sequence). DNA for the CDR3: TGTGCCAGTAGCACCGGGCCTTCATTGAGCTACACCTTC. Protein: CASSTGPSLSYTF. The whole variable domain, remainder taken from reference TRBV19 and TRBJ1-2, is DGGITQSPKYLFRKEGQNVTLSCEQNLNHDAMYWYRQDPGQGLRLIYYSQIVNDFQKGDIAEGYSVSREKKESFPLTVTSAQKNPTAFYLCASSTGPSLSYTFGSGTRLTVV.

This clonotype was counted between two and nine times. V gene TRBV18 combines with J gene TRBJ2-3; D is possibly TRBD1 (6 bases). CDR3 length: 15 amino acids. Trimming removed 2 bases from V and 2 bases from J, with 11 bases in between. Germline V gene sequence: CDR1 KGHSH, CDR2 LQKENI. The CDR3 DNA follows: TGTGCCAGCTCACCAAACACAGGGACCACAGATACGCAGTATTTT. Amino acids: CASSPNTGTTDTQYF.

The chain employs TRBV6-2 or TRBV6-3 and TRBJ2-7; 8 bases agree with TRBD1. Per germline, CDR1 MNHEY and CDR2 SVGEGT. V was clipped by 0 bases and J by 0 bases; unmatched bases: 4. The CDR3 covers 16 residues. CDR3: CASSYSGGQVSYEQYV. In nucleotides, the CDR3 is TGTGCCAGCAGTTACTCTGGGGGACAGGTCTCCTACGAGCAGTACGTC.

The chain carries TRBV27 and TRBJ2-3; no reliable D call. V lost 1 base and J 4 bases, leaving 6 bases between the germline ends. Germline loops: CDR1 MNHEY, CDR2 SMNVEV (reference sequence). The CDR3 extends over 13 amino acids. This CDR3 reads CASSLYSSDTQYF. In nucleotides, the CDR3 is TGTGCCAGCAGTTTATACTCCTCAGATACGCAGTATTTT.

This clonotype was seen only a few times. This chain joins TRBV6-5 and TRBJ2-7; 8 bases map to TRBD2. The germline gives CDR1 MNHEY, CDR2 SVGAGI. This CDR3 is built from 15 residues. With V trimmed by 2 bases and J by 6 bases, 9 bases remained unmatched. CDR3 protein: CASSYPTGAGGEQYF. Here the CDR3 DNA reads TGTGCCAGCAGTTACCCAACGGGGGCGGGAGGCGAGCAGTACTTC.

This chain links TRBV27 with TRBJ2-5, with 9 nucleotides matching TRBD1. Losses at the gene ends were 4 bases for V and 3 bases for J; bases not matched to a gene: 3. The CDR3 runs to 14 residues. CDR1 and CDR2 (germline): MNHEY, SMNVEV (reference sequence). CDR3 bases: TGTGCCAGCAGTTCCCGGACAGGGGAAGAGACCCAGTACTTC. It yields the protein CASSSRTGEETQYF.

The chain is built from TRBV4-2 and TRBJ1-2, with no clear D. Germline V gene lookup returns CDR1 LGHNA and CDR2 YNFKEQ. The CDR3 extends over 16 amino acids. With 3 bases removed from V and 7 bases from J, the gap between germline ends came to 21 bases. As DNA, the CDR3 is TGTGCCAGCAGCCATCCCGTCGCCACCCAGGAGTCTGGCTACACCTTC. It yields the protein CASSHPVATQESGYTF.

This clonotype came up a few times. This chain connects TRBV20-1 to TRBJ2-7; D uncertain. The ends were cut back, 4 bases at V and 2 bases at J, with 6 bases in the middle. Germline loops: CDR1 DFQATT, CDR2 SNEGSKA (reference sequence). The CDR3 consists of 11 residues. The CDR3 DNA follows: TGCAGTGCTACAGAAACCTACGAGCAGTACTTC. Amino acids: CSATETYEQYF.

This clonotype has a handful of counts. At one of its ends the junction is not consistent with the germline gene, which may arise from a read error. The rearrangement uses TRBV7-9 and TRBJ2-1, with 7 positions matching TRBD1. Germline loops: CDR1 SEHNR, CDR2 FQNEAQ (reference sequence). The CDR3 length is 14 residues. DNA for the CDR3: TGTGCCAGCAACGACAGGGCCTCCCACAATGAGCAGTTCTTC. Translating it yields CASNDRASHNEQFF. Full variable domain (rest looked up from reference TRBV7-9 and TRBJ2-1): DTGVSQNPRHKITKRGQNVTFRCDPISEHNRLYWYRQTLGQGPEFLTYFQNEAQLEKSRLLSDRFSAERPKGSFSTLEIQRTEQGDSAMYLCASNDRASHNEQFFGPGTRLTVL.

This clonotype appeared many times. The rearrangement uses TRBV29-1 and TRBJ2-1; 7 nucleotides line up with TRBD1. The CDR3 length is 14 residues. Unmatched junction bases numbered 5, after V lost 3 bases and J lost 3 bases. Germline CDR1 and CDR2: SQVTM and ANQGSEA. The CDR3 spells CSVEGQGDYNEQFF. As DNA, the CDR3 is TGCAGCGTTGAGGGGCAGGGGGACTACAATGAGCAGTTCTTC.